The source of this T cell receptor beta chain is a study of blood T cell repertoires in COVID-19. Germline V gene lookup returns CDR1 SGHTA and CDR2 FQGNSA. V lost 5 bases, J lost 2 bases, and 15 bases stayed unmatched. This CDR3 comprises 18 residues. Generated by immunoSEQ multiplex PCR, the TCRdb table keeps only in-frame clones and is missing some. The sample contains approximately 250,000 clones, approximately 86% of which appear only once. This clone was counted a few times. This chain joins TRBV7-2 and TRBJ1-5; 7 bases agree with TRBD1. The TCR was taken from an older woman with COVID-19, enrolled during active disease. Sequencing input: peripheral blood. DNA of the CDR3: TGTGCCAGCAGCGACTACCTCCTGACAGGGTCCGGCAATCAGCCCCAGCATTTT. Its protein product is CASSDYLLTGSGNQPQHF.